This T cell receptor (beta chain) was captured by sequencing in a study of blood T cell repertoires in COVID-19. The J segment lost 3 bases and the V segment lost 6 bases, leaving 7 bases of the junction unmatched. The CDR3 has 15 residues. Germline V gene data show CDR1 as SGHAT and CDR2 as FQNNGV. Libraries were prepared by immunoSEQ multiplex PCR; TCRdb keeps only in-frame clonotypes and omits some of them. The sample holds about 200,000 clones, about 87% seen once. This chain connects TRBV11-2 to TRBJ2-4; 8 bases match TRBD2. The receptor was isolated from a man younger than 40 who had recovered from COVID-19. Sequencing was done on a sample of PBMCs or T cells enriched from blood (not recorded which). The CDR3 region has the DNA TGTGCCAGCAGTGACACTGGGACTAGCAAAAACATTCAGTACTTC. Its translation is CASSDTGTSKNIQYF. The full variable domain, its missing parts supplied by reference TRBV11-2 and TRBJ2-4, is EAGVAQSPRYKIIEKRQSVAFWCNPISGHATLYWYQQILGQGPKLLIQFQNNGVVDDSQLPKDRFSAERLKGVDSTLKIQPAKLEDSAVYLCASSDTGTSKNIQYFGAGTRLSVL.